These 23 T cell receptor beta chains share one sample of origin, sequenced in a study of CD8 T cells in Susac syndrome. RNA in amounts of 0.5 to 1 ug was reverse transcribed with random hexamers. TCRdb analysed the immunoSEQ multiplex PCR reads with MiXCR anew, one entry per CDR3 protein. The top ten clones hold more than 0.095% of a sample with under 200,000 distinct CDR3 sequences, under 95% of them seen once. The sample taken for sequencing was CD4+ T cells from PBMCs. The receptors come from a human donor with Susac syndrome.

This clonotype is a singleton in its sample. This sequence joins TRBV12-3 or TRBV12-4 and TRBJ1-5; the match to TRBD1 covers 7 bases. The J segment lost 7 bases and the V segment lost 3 bases, leaving 9 bases of the junction unmatched. The CDR3 covers 15 residues. As DNA, the CDR3 is TGTGCCAGCAGTTTTTATGGTGACAGGGAACAGCCCCAGCATTTT. Protein sequence: CASSFYGDREQPQHF.

This chain uses TRBV7-3 with TRBJ2-7, with a tentative D call TRBD2 (5 bases). The V gene's germline CDR1 is SGHTA and CDR2 FQGTGA. V was pared by 2 bases and J by 3 bases, with 11 bases between. This CDR3 region has 14 residues. In DNA form, the CDR3 reads TGTGCCAGCAGCTTAGGAGGATCGCGCTACGAGCAGTACTTC. Amino acids: CASSLGGSRYEQYF.

The rearrangement links TRBV5-1 to TRBJ2-7; 8 nucleotides agree with TRBD1. This CDR3 has 15 amino acids. In germline, CDR1 is SGHRS, CDR2 YFSETQ. Unmatched junction bases numbered 9, after V lost 1 base and J lost 6 bases. CDR3 bases: TGCGCCAGCAGCTTGATTCCTGGACAGGGTGGCGAGCAGTACTTC. Its protein is CASSLIPGQGGEQYF.

V and J are TRBV12-3 or TRBV12-4 and TRBJ1-6; D may be TRBD1 (5 bases). The length of the CDR3 is 12 residues. V was clipped by 6 bases and J by 10 bases, with 10 bases between them. This CDR3 is CASRWGDSPLHF. CDR3 coding DNA: TGTGCCAGCAGATGGGGGGACTCACCCCTCCACTTT.

V usage is TRBV9 and J usage is TRBJ2-1; either TRBD1 or TRBD2 may supply D (5 bases each). This CDR3 is built from 15 residues. V lost 2 bases and J 9 bases, leaving 18 bases between the germline ends. The germline V gene has CDR1 SGDLS and CDR2 YYNGEE. The CDR3 protein is CASSVGSGTQGEQFF. The CDR3 coding sequence is TGTGCCAGCAGCGTCGGAAGCGGCACTCAGGGTGAGCAGTTCTTC.

The chain employs TRBV29-1 and TRBJ2-5; no definite D call. Deletions cut 1 base from V and 2 bases from J, with 17 bases between. Germline assignment: CDR1 SQVTM and CDR2 ANQGSEA. This CDR3 region has 16 residues. Written as DNA, the CDR3 is TGCAGCGTTGAAGGTCAGCCAACCACCGGACAAGAGACCCAGTACTTC. Protein product: CSVEGQPTTGQETQYF.

The genes are TRBV24-1 and TRBJ2-3, with TRBD2 matching over 10 bases. Trimming removed 4 bases from V and 6 bases from J; junction bases left unmatched: 9. The CDR3 has 16 amino acids. Germline lookup yields CDR1 KGHDR and CDR2 SFDVKD. In nucleotides, the CDR3 is TGTGCCACCAGTGAGCGACCTAGCGGGGGACGCGATACGCAGTATTTT. Translation: CATSERPSGGRDTQYF.

The V gene is TRBV7-2, the J gene TRBJ1-2; D remains ambiguous. Germline-derived CDR1 and CDR2 are SGHTA and FQGNSA. This CDR3 comprises 14 residues. With 7 bases removed from V and 8 bases from J, the gap between germline ends came to 20 bases. CDR3 nucleotide sequence: TGTGCCAGCACCACGACACCTTCTAATGAAGGCTACACCTTC. Its protein is CASTTTPSNEGYTF.

The chain has TRBV11-2 and TRBJ2-5, with 9 bases fitting TRBD2. Germline V gene data show CDR1 as SGHAT and CDR2 as FQNNGV. The CDR3 consists of 14 residues. V trimming: 5 bases; J trimming: 5 bases; junction bases outside the gene matches: 6. CDR3 protein: CASSTSSGRETQYF. In DNA form, the CDR3 reads TGTGCCAGCAGCACATCGAGCGGGAGGGAGACCCAGTACTTC.

The chain links TRBV2 to TRBJ1-2; no firm D call. This CDR3 spans 13 amino acids. Germline V gene data show CDR1 as SNHLY and CDR2 as FYNNEI. V shed 6 bases and J shed 0 bases, with 8 bases lying between them. The CDR3 is CASSEKTNYGYTF. CDR3 bases: TGTGCCAGCAGCGAAAAAACTAACTATGGCTACACCTTC.

The chain couples TRBV3-1 to TRBJ2-7; 10 bases are a match to TRBD1. The length of the CDR3 is 15 residues. The J segment lost 6 bases and the V segment lost 3 bases, leaving 8 bases of the junction unmatched. The V gene's germline CDR1 is LGHDT and CDR2 YNNKEL (reference sequence). The CDR3 sequence: CASSHAGQGKGEQYF. The CDR3, as DNA: TGTGCCAGCAGCCACGCGGGACAGGGGAAAGGCGAGCAGTACTTC.

The chain recombines TRBV4-1 with TRBJ2-3; 8 bases are shared with TRBD1. V lost 5 bases, J lost 3 bases, and 7 bases stayed unmatched. This CDR3 spans 15 amino acids. Per the germline V gene, CDR1 is MGHRA and CDR2 is YSYEKL. The CDR3 spells CASSRQGAQTDTQYF. The CDR3 DNA is TGCGCCAGCAGCAGGCAGGGGGCGCAGACAGATACGCAGTATTTT.

The chain joins TRBV12-3 or TRBV12-4 to TRBJ2-3, with 8 bases matching TRBD1. The CDR3 consists of 15 residues. The V segment lost 8 bases and the J segment 4 bases; nucleotides outside the gene matches: 11. CDR3 amino acids: CASCWTGKFADTQYF. Here the CDR3 DNA reads TGTGCCAGCTGCTGGACAGGGAAATTTGCAGATACGCAGTATTTT.

J is TRBJ1-1 and V is TRBV5-1; maybe TRBD1 (5 bases). Germline V CDR1 and CDR2: SGHRS, YFSETQ. Trimming removed 7 bases at V and 4 bases at J, with 11 bases between. The CDR3 is 12 amino acids. The CDR3 spells CASGGLSTEAFF. The CDR3 DNA is TGCGCCAGCGGGGGGTTAAGCACTGAAGCTTTCTTT.

The CDR3 reads CASSPRTSGGQYGETQYF. CDR3 bases: TGTGCCAGCTCACCGAGGACTAGCGGGGGACAATACGGGGAGACCCAGTACTTC. The chain uses TRBV18 and TRBJ2-5, with 13 positions matching TRBD2. Germline-derived CDR1 and CDR2 are KGHSH and LQKENI. V dropped 3 bases and J dropped 5; count of bases not matched to a gene: 12. There are 18 residues in the CDR3. Variable domain in full (rest from reference TRBV18 and TRBJ2-5): NAGVMQNPRHLVRRRGQEARLRCSPMKGHSHVYWYRQLPEEGLKFMVYLQKENIIDESGMPKERFSAEFPKEGPSILRIQQVVRGDSAAYFCASSPRTSGGQYGETQYFGPGTRLLVL.

This clonotype was detected a few times. The rearrangement uses TRBV3-1 and TRBJ1-5; D is uncertain. CDR3 length: 13 amino acids. The V gene's germline CDR1 is LGHDT and CDR2 YNNKEL (reference sequence). V shed 3 bases and J shed 6 bases, with 9 bases lying between them. Here the CDR3 reads CASSQGESQPQHF. Here the CDR3 DNA reads TGTGCCAGCAGCCAGGGCGAGAGTCAGCCCCAGCATTTT. Full variable domain (remainder filled in from reference TRBV3-1 and TRBJ1-5): DTAVSQTPKYLVTQMGNDKSIKCEQNLGHDTMYWYKQDSKKFLKIMFSYNNKELIINETVPNRFSPKSPDKAHLNLHINSLELGDSAVYFCASSQGESQPQHFGDGTRLSIL.

This clonotype was seen only once. The V gene is TRBV6-2 or TRBV6-3, the J gene TRBJ1-6; TRBD1 is a possible D gene (6 bases). Germline V gene lookup returns CDR1 MNHEY and CDR2 SVGEGT. Trimming cost V 6 bases and J 5 bases, with 17 bases left between them. This CDR3 spans 16 amino acids. Here the CDR3 reads CASRNRDTHNNSPLHF. The DNA of the CDR3 is TGTGCCAGCAGAAACCGGGACACTCATAATAATTCACCCCTCCACTTT.

V and J are TRBV19 and TRBJ2-1, with D unclear. This CDR3 has 11 residues. Trimming pared 5 bases from V and 8 bases from J, leaving 7 bases between. CDR1 LNHDA and CDR2 SQIVND come from the germline V gene (reference sequence). The CDR3 loop reads CASSGGHEQFF. In DNA, the CDR3 is TGTGCCAGTAGTGGTGGACATGAGCAGTTCTTC. Variable domain in full (rest from reference TRBV19 and TRBJ2-1): DGGITQSPKYLFRKEGQNVTLSCEQNLNHDAMYWYRQDPGQGLRLIYYSQIVNDFQKGDIAEGYSVSREKKESFPLTVTSAQKNPTAFYLCASSGGHEQFFGPGTRLTVL.

V is TRBV4-2 and J is TRBJ2-1; 11 bases agree with TRBD2. V was pared by 5 bases and J by 3 bases, with 6 bases of the junction left unmatched. Looked up from germline, CDR1 is LGHNA and CDR2 is YNFKEQ. This CDR3 is 16 amino acids long. The CDR3 DNA reads as TGTGCCAGCAGCGGCTCGGGACTAGCGGTCTACAATGAGCAGTTCTTC. The encoded protein is CASSGSGLAVYNEQFF.

The count of this clonotype is one. The rearrangement joins TRBV24-1 to TRBJ2-7; D not resolved. Trimming stripped 9 bases from V and 5 bases from J, with 10 bases between. CDR1 is KGHDR and CDR2 is SFDVKD in the germline V gene. The CDR3 is 11 residues long. The chain's CDR3 is CATPDGHEQYF. CDR3 coding DNA: TGTGCCACCCCGGACGGACACGAGCAGTACTTC.

This chain joins TRBV30 and TRBJ2-6, with D unclear. The germline V and J ends were trimmed by 2 bases and 0 bases, with 5 bases remaining between them. CDR3 size: 14 residues. In germline, CDR1 is GTSNPN, CDR2 SVGIG (reference sequence). Here the CDR3 DNA reads TGTGCCTGGAGTTCTGACTCTGGGGCCAACGTCCTGACTTTC. It specifies CAWSSDSGANVLTF.

The gene calls are TRBV19 and TRBJ2-3, with no clear D. CDR1 is LNHDA, CDR2 SQIVND, per germline (reference sequence). The CDR3 spans 13 residues. V lost 5 bases and J 3 bases, leaving 9 bases between the germline ends. In DNA form, the CDR3 reads TGTGCCAGTAGTTCCAAATTAACAGATACGCAGTATTTT. Translating gives CASSSKLTDTQYF.

V gene TRBV21-1 combines with J gene TRBJ2-3; the table's D gene call, TRBD1, was not cross checked with the DNA. TRBV21-1 is flagged as a pseudogene. The CDR3 is 19 residues long. CDR3 DNA sequence: TGTGCCAGCAGCGCACCCCAGGACAGGGTCGGTCCGATAACAGATACGCAGTATTTT. It translates to CASSAPQDRVGPITDTQYF.